Below, 15 T cell receptor beta chains from the same sample are listed, as sequenced in a study of tumor and adjacent non-tumor tissue in lung cancer. This sample's RNA came from whole unsorted tissue. This non-tumor lung sample came from over 3 cm beyond the tumor edge. Three rounds of nested PCR, following a modified ARM-PCR protocol, produced the TCRbeta library. TCRdb ran MiXCR on the multiplex PCR reads and lists one entry per CDR3 protein. The sample includes tens of thousands of distinct CDR3 sequences, 60% to 70% of them seen just once. Sequencing was done on a sample of distant non-tumor lung tissue. These TCRs come from a woman aged 40 to 55 with non-small cell lung cancer.

This clonotype was observed a few times. The CDR3 does not end in the conserved phenylalanine or tryptophan, so this is likely a read error. The V and J genes are TRBV28 and TRBJ1-2; 7 nucleotides line up with TRBD1. This CDR3 is built from 15 residues. V lost 5 bases and J lost 4; bases outside the gene matches: 10. Germline CDR1 is MDHEN and CDR2 is SYDVKM. The CDR3 nucleotides are TGTGCCAGCAGTCCCCACTCCGACAGGGCCTATGGCTACACCTTA. The encoded protein is CASSPHSDRAYGYTL.

The rearrangement joins TRBV6-5 to TRBJ1-2; 8 bases map to TRBD1. The CDR3 extends over 14 amino acids. After removal of 5 bases from V and 7 bases from J, the junction contained 9 bases not matched to a gene. Germline lookup yields CDR1 MNHEY and CDR2 SVGAGI. The CDR3 DNA is TGTGCCAGCAGTGGGACAGGTCTCCTAGGTGGCTACACCTTC. This codes for CASSGTGLLGGYTF.

Concerning this clonotype: One junction end does not reproduce the germline sequence, and a read error may be involved. The DNA of the CDR3 is TGTGCCAGCAGCCTTCGGACATGGGGAAGGATAGATACGCAGTGTTTT. Translation: CASSLRTWGRIDTQCF. The chain recombines TRBV11-3 with TRBJ2-3, with D possibly TRBD1 on 5 matching bases. Germline V gene sequence: CDR1 SGHNT, CDR2 YENEEA. The CDR3 loop spans 16 amino acids.

Notes on this clonotype: One junction end does not reproduce the germline sequence, and a read error may be involved. The chain has TRBV11-2 and TRBJ2-7, with a tentative D call TRBD1 (6 bases). There are 15 residues in the CDR3. Germline V gives CDR1 SGHAT, CDR2 FQNNGV. The CDR3 spells CASRYIRGMAYEHYF. The CDR3 bases are TGTGCCAGCAGATATATCAGGGGTATGGCCTACGAGCATTACTTC.

On this clonotype itself: At one end, the junction sequence differs from germline, possibly due to a read error. The genes are TRBV5-4 and TRBJ2-1, with 8 nucleotides matching TRBD2. There are 19 residues in the CDR3. Germline CDR1 SGHNT, CDR2 YYREEE (reference sequence). CDR3 nucleotides: TGTGCCAGCAGCTTGCCCCGAGCGGGAGTAGGGTCCTCCTACAATGTGCAGTTCTTC. It is translated as CASSLPRAGVGSSYNVQFF. The full variable domain, with the rest looked up from reference TRBV5-4 and TRBJ2-1, is ETGVTQSPTHLIKTRGQQVTLRCSSQSGHNTVSWYQQALGQGPQFIFQYYREEENGRGNFPPRFSGLQFPNYSSELNVNALELDDSALYLCASSLPRAGVGSSYNVQFFGPGTRLTVL.

Comments on this clonotype: A clone one base away is much larger, so this may be a read error. The chain couples TRBV5-1 to TRBJ2-3, with no clear D. The CDR3 is 14 amino acids. Germline V CDR1 and CDR2: SGHRS, YFSETQ. The DNA for the CDR3 is TGCGCCAGCAGCTTAAACAGAAACACAGATATGCAGTATTTT. This encodes CASSLNRNTDMQYF.

This clonotype appeared many times. The CDR3 loop is CAWSKRGGAEKLFF. The CDR3 DNA reads TGTGCCTGGAGTAAGAGAGGGGGGGCTGAAAAACTGTTTTTT. V gene TRBV30 combines with J gene TRBJ1-4; D is possibly TRBD1 (6 bases). Germline values: CDR1 GTSNPN, CDR2 SVGIG (reference sequence). This CDR3 contains 14 residues. V lost 2 bases, J lost 7 bases, and 14 bases lay in between.

Of note for this clonotype: The CDR3 end shows no conserved phenylalanine or tryptophan, and so a read error is likely. The V and J genes are TRBV28 and TRBJ1-2, with a possible D match to TRBD1 (6 bases). Germline V gives CDR1 MDHEN, CDR2 SYDVKM. V gave up 6 bases and J gave up 7 bases, with 21 bases separating them. This CDR3 region has 15 residues. CDR3 region: CASRGTEGTFSGYTL. In nucleotides, the CDR3 is TGTGCCAGCAGAGGAACCGAGGGGACATTTTCTGGCTACACCTTA.

To note about this clonotype: The junction does not match germline at one end; this may be a read error. The chain carries TRBV6-1 and TRBJ2-1; D is perhaps TRBD1 (5 bases). Germline loops: CDR1 MNHNS, CDR2 SASEGT. This CDR3 spans 15 amino acids. The CDR3 DNA reads as TGTGCCAGCACCCTTGGGGCAGGCTCCTACAATGAGCTGTTCTTC. Its translation is CASTLGAGSYNELFF.

This chain links TRBV6-5 with TRBJ2-7, with 10 bases lining up with TRBD1. The CDR3 runs to 16 residues. Per germline, CDR1 MNHEY and CDR2 SVGAGI. As DNA, the CDR3 is TGTGACAGTAGTTACAGGACAGGGGGACCCTCCTACGAGCAGTACTTC. As protein: CDSSYRTGGPSYEQYF.

For this clonotype: This may arise from a read error, as a much more abundant clone is one base away. The V gene is TRBV10-3, the J gene TRBJ1-2; D is possibly TRBD1 (5 bases). V lost 0 bases, J lost 4 bases, and 15 bases lay in between. The CDR3 has 16 amino acids. Germline loops: CDR1 ENHRY, CDR2 SYGVKD. CDR3 coding DNA: TGTGCCATCAGTGAGTCGTGCCTAGGGGACGTCTATGGCTACACCTTC. Protein product: CAISESCLGDVYGYTF.

Regarding this clonotype: An end of the junction differs from the germline gene, which may be a read error. This chain uses TRBV6-5 with TRBJ1-2, with a possible D match to TRBD1 (5 bases). The CDR3 is made up of 15 amino acids. Germline CDR1 MNHEY, CDR2 SVGAGI. In nucleotides, the CDR3 is TGCGCAAGCAGTTACGGGGCAGGGTCTGACTATGTCTACACCTTC. It is translated as CASSYGAGSDYVYTF.

By proportion, this clonotype is large. The J gene is TRBJ2-5, the V gene TRBV11-3; D call uncertain. Trimming shortened V by 5 bases and J by 7 bases, and 5 bases separated the two germline ends. The CDR3 extends over 10 amino acids. Germline V gene lookup returns CDR1 SGHNT and CDR2 YENEEA. For the CDR3, the DNA is TGTGCCAGCAGCGGGCGGACCCAGTACTTC. Amino acid sequence: CASSGRTQYF.

This clonotype was counted many times. This chain connects TRBV4-1 to TRBJ1-5; 9 positions match TRBD1. Germline loops: CDR1 MGHRA, CDR2 YSYEKL. The CDR3 has 17 amino acids. J was trimmed by 6 bases and V by 4 bases; bases with no gene match: 13. CDR3 region: CASSPGRGGTGSQPQHF. CDR3 nucleotides: TGCGCCAGCAGCCCGGGGAGGGGAGGGACAGGGAGTCAGCCCCAGCATTTT.

To note about this clonotype: Its ends do not fully match the called genes, so a read error is possible. The J gene is TRBJ2-6, the V gene TRBV6-2 or TRBV6-3, with 8 positions matching TRBD1. CDR1 MNHEY and CDR2 SVGEGT come from the germline V gene. CDR3 length: 16 residues. CDR3 region: CASMTDREAGAYVLTF. Here the CDR3 DNA reads TGTGCCAGCATGACGGACAGGGAGGCTGGGGCCTACGTCCTGACTTTC.